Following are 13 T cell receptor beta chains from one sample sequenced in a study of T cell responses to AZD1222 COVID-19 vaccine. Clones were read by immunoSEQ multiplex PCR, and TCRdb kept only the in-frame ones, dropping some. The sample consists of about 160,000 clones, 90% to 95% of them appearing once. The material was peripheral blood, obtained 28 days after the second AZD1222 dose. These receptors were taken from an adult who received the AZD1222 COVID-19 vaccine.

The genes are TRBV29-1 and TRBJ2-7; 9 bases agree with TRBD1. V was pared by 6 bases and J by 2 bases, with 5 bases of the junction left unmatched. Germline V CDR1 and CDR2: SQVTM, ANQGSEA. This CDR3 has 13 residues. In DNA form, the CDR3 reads TGCAGCGTGGCCCGGGACAGGGCCTACGAGCAGTACTTC. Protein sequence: CSVARDRAYEQYF.

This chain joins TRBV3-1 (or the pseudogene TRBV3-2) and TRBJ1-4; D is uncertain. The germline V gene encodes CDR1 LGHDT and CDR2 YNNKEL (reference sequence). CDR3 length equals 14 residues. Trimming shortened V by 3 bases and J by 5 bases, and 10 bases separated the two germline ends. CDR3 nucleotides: TGTGCCAGCAGCCAGCGGACGAGAAATGAAAAACTGTTTTTT. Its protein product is CASSQRTRNEKLFF.

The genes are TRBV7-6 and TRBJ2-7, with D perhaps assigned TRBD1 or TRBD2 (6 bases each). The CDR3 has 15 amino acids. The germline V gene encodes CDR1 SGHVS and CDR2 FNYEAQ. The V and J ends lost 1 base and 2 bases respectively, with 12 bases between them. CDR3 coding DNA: TGTGCCAGCAGCTTAGACGAGGGGGGAACCTACGAGCAGTACTTC. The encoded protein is CASSLDEGGTYEQYF.

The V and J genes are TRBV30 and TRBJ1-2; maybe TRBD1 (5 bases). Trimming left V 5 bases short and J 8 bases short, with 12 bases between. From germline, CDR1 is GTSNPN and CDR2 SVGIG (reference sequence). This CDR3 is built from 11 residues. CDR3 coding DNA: TGTGCCTGGGGGGGTCTCGGGGGCTACACCTTC. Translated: CAWGGLGGYTF.

The CDR3 nucleotides are TGTGCCAGCAGCTTAGGGGGATGGTACCCTTCTAGCACAGATACGCAGTATTTT. Translation gives CASSLGGWYPSSTDTQYF. This chain joins TRBV7-2 and TRBJ2-3; D remains unclear. The CDR3 has 18 amino acids. CDR1 is SGHTA and CDR2 is FQGNSA in the germline V gene. V was cut by 1 base and J by 0 bases, with 17 bases left in between.

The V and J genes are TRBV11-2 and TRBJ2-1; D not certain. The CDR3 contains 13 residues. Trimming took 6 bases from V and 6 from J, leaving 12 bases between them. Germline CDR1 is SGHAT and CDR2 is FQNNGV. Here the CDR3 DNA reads TGTGCCAGCAGGCTAATAAGAGCCAATGAGCAGTTCTTC. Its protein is CASRLIRANEQFF. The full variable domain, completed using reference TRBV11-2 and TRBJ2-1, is EAGVAQSPRYKIIEKRQSVAFWCNPISGHATLYWYQQILGQGPKLLIQFQNNGVVDDSQLPKDRFSAERLKGVDSTLKIQPAKLEDSAVYLCASRLIRANEQFFGPGTRLTVL.

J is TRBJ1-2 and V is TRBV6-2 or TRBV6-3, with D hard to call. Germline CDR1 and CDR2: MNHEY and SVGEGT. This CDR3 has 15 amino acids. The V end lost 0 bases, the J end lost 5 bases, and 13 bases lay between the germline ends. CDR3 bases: TGTGCCAGCAGTTACTCCAACCGCTATCGATATGGCTACACCTTC. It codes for CASSYSNRYRYGYTF.

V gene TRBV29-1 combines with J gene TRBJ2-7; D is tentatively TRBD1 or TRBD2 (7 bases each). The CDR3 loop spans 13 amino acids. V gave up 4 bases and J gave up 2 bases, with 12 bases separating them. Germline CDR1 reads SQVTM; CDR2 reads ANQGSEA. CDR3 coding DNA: TGCAGCGTTGGCAGGGGGGGAGCCTACGAGCAGTACTTC. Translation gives CSVGRGGAYEQYF.

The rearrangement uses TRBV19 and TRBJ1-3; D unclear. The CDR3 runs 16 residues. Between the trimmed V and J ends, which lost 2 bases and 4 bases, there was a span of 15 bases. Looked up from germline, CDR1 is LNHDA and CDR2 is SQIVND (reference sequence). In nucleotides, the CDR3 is TGTGCCAGTAGTATACAGGACTTGTCGATGGGAAACACCATATATTTT. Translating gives CASSIQDLSMGNTIYF.

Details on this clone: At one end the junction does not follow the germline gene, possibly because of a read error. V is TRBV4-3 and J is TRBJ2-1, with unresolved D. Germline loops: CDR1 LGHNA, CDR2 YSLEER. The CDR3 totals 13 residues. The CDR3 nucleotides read TGCACCAGCAGCCTGCACGGTTACAATGAGCAGTTCTTC. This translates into CTSSLHGYNEQFF.

The CDR3 nucleotides are TGTGCCAGTAGTAACCCCCGCAGTTCTTACTATGGCTACACCTTC. Translation: CASSNPRSSYYGYTF. The rearrangement joins TRBV19 to TRBJ1-2; D not certain. This CDR3 region has 15 residues. Looked up from germline, CDR1 is LNHDA and CDR2 is SQIVND (reference sequence). V was shortened by 4 bases and J by 3 bases, with 15 bases between the two germline ends. The whole variable domain, filled in from reference TRBV19 and TRBJ1-2, reads DGGITQSPKYLFRKEGQNVTLSCEQNLNHDAMYWYRQDPGQGLRLIYYSQIVNDFQKGDIAEGYSVSREKKESFPLTVTSAQKNPTAFYLCASSNPRSSYYGYTFGSGTRLTVV.

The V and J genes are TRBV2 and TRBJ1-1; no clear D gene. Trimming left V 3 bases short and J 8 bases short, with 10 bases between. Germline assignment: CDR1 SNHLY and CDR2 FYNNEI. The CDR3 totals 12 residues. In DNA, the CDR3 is TGTGCCAGCAGTGAGGCCAGGCCAGAAGCTTTCTTT. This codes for CASSEARPEAFF.

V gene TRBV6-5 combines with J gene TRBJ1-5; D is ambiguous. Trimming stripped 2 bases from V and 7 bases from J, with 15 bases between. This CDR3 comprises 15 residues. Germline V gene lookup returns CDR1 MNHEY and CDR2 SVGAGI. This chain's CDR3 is CASSYGSDSGQPQHF. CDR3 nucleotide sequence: TGTGCCAGCAGTTACGGATCAGACTCAGGACAGCCCCAGCATTTT.